This entry describes one T cell receptor beta chain. Produced via immunoSEQ multiplex PCR; TCRdb's table is partial and in-frame only. Of 300,000 to 450,000 clones listed, 70% to 90% were seen once; the top ten hold 2.5% to 3.5%. This CDR3 has 15 residues. V shed 5 bases and J shed 0 bases, with 13 bases lying between them. Germline loops: CDR1 MDHEN, CDR2 SYDVKM. The data were taken from a study of blood T cell repertoires in COVID-19. Study background: Specimens from acute and convalescent COVID-19 originated in the United States, Italy and Spain.

Recruited during active infection, patients (from Seattle) were subsequently followed longitudinally. The receptor's source is a woman in her twenties or thirties with COVID-19, enrolled during active disease. Sequencing was carried out using peripheral blood. J is TRBJ1-1 and V is TRBV28; D is unclear. The CDR3 DNA is TGTGCCAGCAGTCCCTACCCTCCCGTGAACACTGAAGCTTTCTTT. Encoded protein: CASSPYPPVNTEAFF.